One sample yielded the 15 T cell receptor beta chains listed below, sequenced in a study of shared clonotypes between healthy human individuals. Generated by immunoSEQ multiplex PCR, the TCRdb table keeps only in-frame clones and is missing some. The sample holds about 490,000 clones; roughly 85% are singletons and the top ten take more than 10%. Sequenced sample: PBMCs. All receptors come from a woman in her thirties or forties in good health. Some clones in this sample may be carry-over from other donors' samples.

The V and J genes are TRBV6-6 and TRBJ2-2, with D unresolved. Trimming removed 6 bases at V and 7 bases at J, with 18 bases between. Germline-derived CDR1 and CDR2 are MNHNY and SVGAGI (reference sequence). The CDR3 length is 15 residues. CDR3 amino acids: CASRTYSGADGELFF. CDR3 nucleotide sequence: TGTGCCAGCAGAACTTACTCAGGCGCGGACGGGGAGCTGTTTTTT.

This chain uses TRBV28 with TRBJ1-3; no definite D call. The V end was cut by 5 bases, the J end by 3 bases, with 14 bases between. There are 15 residues in the CDR3. Per germline, CDR1 MDHEN and CDR2 SYDVKM. The CDR3 DNA reads TGTGCCAGCAGTGGGATTCGTAGGGATGGAAACACCATATATTTT. As protein: CASSGIRRDGNTIYF. The full variable domain, completed using reference TRBV28 and TRBJ1-3, is DVKVTQSSRYLVKRTGEKVFLECVQDMDHENMFWYRQDPGLGLRLIYFSYDVKMKEKGDIPEGYSVSREKKERFSLILESASTNQTSMYLCASSGIRRDGNTIYFGEGSWLTVV.

Worth noting for this clone: A read error may be the cause here, since a much bigger clone is one base away. The rearrangement uses TRBV4-1 and TRBJ2-5; TRBD2 agrees at 11 bases. Germline V gene lookup returns CDR1 MGHRA and CDR2 YSYEKL. CDR3 size: 15 residues. Losses at the gene ends were 4 bases for V and 13 bases for J; bases not matched to a gene: 14. CDR3 region: CASSPSHTSGSQLYF. The CDR3 DNA reads as TGCGCCAGCAGCCCGAGTCACACTAGCGGGAGCCAACTGTACTTC.

This chain links TRBV29-1 with TRBJ2-7; D gene uncertain. The CDR3 is made up of 12 amino acids. V lost 5 bases to trimming and J lost 0 bases, with 8 bases between them. In germline, CDR1 is SQVTM, CDR2 ANQGSEA. CDR3 sequence: CSVTSNSYEQYF. The CDR3 DNA is TGCAGCGTTACCAGCAACTCCTACGAGCAGTACTTC.

The chain links TRBV7-6 to TRBJ1-1; D unclear. From germline, CDR1 is SGHVS and CDR2 FNYEAQ. CDR3 length equals 13 residues. Trimming pared 5 bases from V and 0 bases from J, leaving 7 bases between. The CDR3 loop reads CASSQYMNTEAFF. The DNA of the CDR3 is TGTGCCAGCAGCCAATATATGAACACTGAAGCTTTCTTT.

The chain links TRBV11-2 to TRBJ1-4, with D tentatively TRBD1 (5 bases). Per germline, CDR1 SGHAT and CDR2 FQNNGV. The CDR3 has 14 amino acids. Between the trimmed V and J ends, which lost 5 bases and 8 bases, there was a span of 15 bases. The CDR3 spells CASSLGQGGEKLFF. CDR3 coding DNA: TGTGCCAGCAGCCTAGGGCAGGGAGGAGAAAAACTGTTTTTT.

The CDR3 nucleotides read TGCGCCAGCATGGAGGGAGGGTCCTACAATGAGCAGTTCTTC. Encoded protein: CASMEGGSYNEQFF. V and J are TRBV5-1 and TRBJ2-1; 7 positions agree with TRBD2. V shed 6 bases, J shed 1 base, and the junction held 4 bases outside the gene matches. Per germline, CDR1 SGHRS and CDR2 YFSETQ. CDR3 length: 14 amino acids.

There are a few counts of this clone. The CDR3 DNA is TGTGCCAGCAGCTTAGGAGGAACCTACAATGAGCAGTTCTTC. Its translation: CASSLGGTYNEQFF. The V gene is TRBV7-3, the J gene TRBJ2-1, with a possible D match to TRBD2 (5 bases). In germline, CDR1 is SGHTA, CDR2 FQGTGA. V gave up 2 bases and J gave up 2 bases, with 7 bases separating them. The length of the CDR3 is 14 residues.

V is TRBV13 and J is TRBJ1-2, with D uncertain. The CDR3 contains 15 residues. Germline CDR1 is PRHDT and CDR2 is FYEKMQ (reference sequence). The V and J ends lost 5 bases and 5 bases respectively, with 18 bases between them. The CDR3 reads CASSPTTVLSYGYTF. The CDR3 DNA reads as TGTGCCAGCAGCCCCACGACTGTTTTATCGTATGGCTACACCTTC.

J is TRBJ2-1 and V is TRBV5-1; 15 nucleotides match TRBD2. This CDR3 comprises 16 residues. The junction had 6 bases not matched to a gene; V was cut back by 5 bases and J by 6 bases. Germline loops: CDR1 SGHRS, CDR2 YFSETQ. CDR3 nucleotides: TGCGCCAGCAGTTCGGGACTAGCGGGAGGCGGCAATGAGCAGTTCTTC. Its translation is CASSSGLAGGGNEQFF.

Turning to this clone: A single base separates this from a much larger clone, so it may be a read error. This chain connects TRBV28 to TRBJ1-5, with D uncertain. The CDR3 extends over 12 amino acids. In germline, CDR1 is MDHEN, CDR2 SYDVKM. The CDR3 nucleotides read TGTACCAGCTCGGGGTGGAATCAGCCCCAGCATTTT. Translated, it gives CTSSGWNQPQHF. The full variable domain, completed using reference TRBV28 and TRBJ1-5, is DVKVTQSSRYLVKRTGEKVFLECVQDMDHENMFWYRQDPGLGLRLIYFSYDVKMKEKGDIPEGYSVSREKKERFSLILESASTNQTSMYLCTSSGWNQPQHFGDGTRLSIL.

The rearrangement uses TRBV19 and TRBJ2-7; D remains unclear. Germline lookup yields CDR1 LNHDA and CDR2 SQIVND (reference sequence). V was shortened by 3 bases and J by 7 bases, with 16 bases between the two germline ends. The CDR3 is 14 amino acids. CDR3 in DNA: TGTGCCAGTAGTATTACCAGTTTGAGAACTGAGCAGTACTTC. Its protein product is CASSITSLRTEQYF.

The V gene is TRBV5-4, the J gene TRBJ2-7; 9 bases fit TRBD1. CDR3 size: 15 residues. Germline loops: CDR1 SGHNT, CDR2 YYREEE (reference sequence). With 2 bases clipped from V and 3 bases from J, the junction kept 6 bases outside the gene matches. The CDR3 spells CASSLPGTGLYEQYF. Here the CDR3 DNA reads TGTGCCAGCAGCTTACCCGGGACAGGGCTCTACGAGCAGTACTTC. Combining the CDR3 with reference TRBV5-4 and TRBJ2-7 gives the whole variable domain ETGVTQSPTHLIKTRGQQVTLRCSSQSGHNTVSWYQQALGQGPQFIFQYYREEENGRGNFPPRFSGLQFPNYSSELNVNALELDDSALYLCASSLPGTGLYEQYFGPGTRLTVT.

About this clone itself: This likely stems from a read error, as it lies one base from a far larger clone. The chain recombines TRBV7-9 with TRBJ1-4; perhaps TRBD1 as D (5 bases). Germline V CDR1 and CDR2: SEHNR, FQNEAQ (reference sequence). The CDR3 consists of 13 residues. V shed 7 bases and J shed 8 bases, with 14 bases lying between them. CDR3: CASNSGRGEKLFF. CDR3 DNA sequence: TGTGCCAGCAACTCCGGGCGGGGGGAAAAACTGTTTTTT.

J is TRBJ1-1 and V is TRBV27; TRBD1 is a possible D gene (6 bases). Germline loops: CDR1 MNHEY, CDR2 SMNVEV (reference sequence). V lost 4 bases, J lost 0 bases, and 9 bases lay in between. The CDR3 is made up of 14 amino acids. CDR3 in amino acids: CASSSGQLNTEAFF. The DNA of the CDR3 is TGTGCCAGCAGTTCGGGACAATTGAACACTGAAGCTTTCTTT.